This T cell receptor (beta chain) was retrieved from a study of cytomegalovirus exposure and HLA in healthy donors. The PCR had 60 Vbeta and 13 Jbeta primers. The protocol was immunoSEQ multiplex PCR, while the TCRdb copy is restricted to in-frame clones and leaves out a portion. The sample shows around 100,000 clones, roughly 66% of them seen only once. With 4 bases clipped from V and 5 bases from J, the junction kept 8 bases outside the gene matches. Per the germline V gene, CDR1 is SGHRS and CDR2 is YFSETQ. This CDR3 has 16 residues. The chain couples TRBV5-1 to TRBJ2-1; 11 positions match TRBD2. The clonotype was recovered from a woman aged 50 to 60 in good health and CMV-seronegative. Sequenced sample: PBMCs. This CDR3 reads CASSPRLAGGHNEQFF. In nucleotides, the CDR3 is TGCGCCAGCAGCCCCCGGCTAGCGGGAGGACACAATGAGCAGTTCTTC.